These 8 T cell receptor beta chains were all obtained from the same sample, sequenced in a study of blood T cells in healthy people across ages. Using a J-beta primer mix together with a sample-barcoded 5' primer, a second PCR was run for about 7 to 12 cycles. MiXCR, applied by TCRdb to the 5' RACE reads, yields one record per CDR3 protein. In the table there are around 1,500,000 distinct CDR3 sequences, about 43% of which are singletons. The sample consisted of blood. Every receptor here comes from a woman between 18 and 29 years old in good health.

The chain couples TRBV2 to TRBJ2-5; 9 bases are shared with TRBD2. From germline, CDR1 is SNHLY and CDR2 FYNNEI. The junction had 6 bases not matched to a gene; V was cut back by 3 bases and J by 7 bases. This CDR3 contains 14 residues. The CDR3, as DNA: TGTGCCAGCAGTGAGGCTAGCGGGGAGCCGACCCAGTACTTC. Translated: CASSEASGEPTQYF.

The chain uses TRBV7-9 and TRBJ2-7; D remains unclear. The J call may be in error: the DNA end matches TRBJ2-5 better. CDR3 length: 11 amino acids. Germline V CDR1 and CDR2: SEHNR, FQNEAQ (reference sequence). The DNA for the CDR3 is TGTGCCAGCAGCTCCGACGAGACCCAGTACTTC. Encoded protein: CASSSDETQYF.

V usage is TRBV4-1 and J usage is TRBJ1-5, with a possible D match to TRBD1 (6 bases). The V and J ends lost 0 bases and 5 bases respectively, with 17 bases between them. The CDR3 sequence is 17 residues long. Per the germline V gene, CDR1 is MGHRA and CDR2 is YSYEKL. CDR3 sequence reads: CASSQDWRGNRDQPQHF. CDR3 DNA: TGCGCCAGCAGCCAAGATTGGAGAGGGAACAGGGATCAGCCCCAGCATTTT.

In this sample, this clonotype turned up a few times. The V and J genes are TRBV15 and TRBJ2-3; 10 bases are a match to TRBD2. Germline CDR1 reads LNHNV; CDR2 reads YYDKDF (reference sequence). V lost 0 bases and J lost 1; bases outside the gene matches: 13. The CDR3 loop spans 20 amino acids. The CDR3 nucleotides are TGTGCCACCAGCAGAGATAAGTCAGGACGAGCGGGAGGGCGCACAGATACGCAGTATTTT. It specifies CATSRDKSGRAGGRTDTQYF.

The V and J genes are TRBV13 and TRBJ1-1; 12 bases line up with TRBD1. Losses at the gene ends were 3 bases for V and 7 bases for J; bases not matched to a gene: 12. The CDR3 extends over 17 amino acids. From germline, CDR1 is PRHDT and CDR2 FYEKMQ (reference sequence). CDR3 protein: CASSFFTRDRGPNEAFF. The CDR3 region has the DNA TGTGCCAGCAGCTTCTTCACCCGGGACAGGGGGCCGAATGAAGCTTTCTTT. The full variable domain, rest sourced from reference TRBV13 and TRBJ1-1, is AAGVIQSPRHLIKEKRETATLKCYPIPRHDTVYWYQQGPGQDPQFLISFYEKMQSDKGSIPDRFSAQQFSDYHSELNMSSLELGDSALYFCASSFFTRDRGPNEAFFGQGTRLTVV.

V is TRBV9 and J is TRBJ2-1; D unclear. The V end lost 3 bases, the J end lost 12 bases, and 13 bases lay between the germline ends. The CDR3 has 12 amino acids. In germline, CDR1 is SGDLS, CDR2 YYNGEE. The CDR3 DNA follows: TGTGCCAGCAGCGGCGACGGACGTGGGCAGTTCTTC. Its protein is CASSGDGRGQFF.

This clonotype was seen only a few times. V gene TRBV5-1 combines with J gene TRBJ1-3; the match to TRBD1 covers 7 bases. This CDR3 region has 15 residues. Per germline, CDR1 SGHRS and CDR2 YFSETQ. J was trimmed by 0 bases and V by 3 bases; bases with no gene match: 3. The CDR3 is CASSSTGLSGNTIYF. In DNA, the CDR3 is TGCGCCAGCAGCTCGACAGGGCTCTCTGGAAACACCATATATTTT.

This clonotype was seen only a few times. V gene TRBV20-1 combines with J gene TRBJ1-1; TRBD1 might be the D (5 bases). Trimming removed 3 bases from V and 1 base from J, with 12 bases in between. In germline, CDR1 is DFQATT, CDR2 SNEGSKA (reference sequence). The CDR3 has 14 residues. The CDR3 bases are TGCAGTGCTAGGAAGATTCAGGGGAACACTGAAGCTTTCTTT. It translates to CSARKIQGNTEAFF.